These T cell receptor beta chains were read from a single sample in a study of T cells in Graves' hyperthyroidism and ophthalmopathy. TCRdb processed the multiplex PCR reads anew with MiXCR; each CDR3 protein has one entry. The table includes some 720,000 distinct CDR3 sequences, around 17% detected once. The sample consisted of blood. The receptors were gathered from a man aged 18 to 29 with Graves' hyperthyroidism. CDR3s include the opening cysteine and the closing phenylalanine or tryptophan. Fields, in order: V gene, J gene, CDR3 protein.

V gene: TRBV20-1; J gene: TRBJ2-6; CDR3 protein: CSARGPAGDGANVLTF
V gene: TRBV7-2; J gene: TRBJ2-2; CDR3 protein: CASSFDRDQGGELFF
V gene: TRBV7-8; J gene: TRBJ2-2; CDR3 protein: CASSLTVGTGELFF
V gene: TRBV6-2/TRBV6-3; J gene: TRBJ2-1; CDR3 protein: CATGRTTYNEQFF
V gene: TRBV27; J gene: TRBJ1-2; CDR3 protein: CASRTGVYGYTF
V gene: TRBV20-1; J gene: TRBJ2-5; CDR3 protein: CSASGLAGGRQETQYF
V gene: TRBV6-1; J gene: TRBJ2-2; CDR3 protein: CASSGTGLADGTGELFF
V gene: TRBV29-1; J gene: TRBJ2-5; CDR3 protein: CSGRDGGKETQYF
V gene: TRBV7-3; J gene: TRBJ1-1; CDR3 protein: CASSLTRDREAFF
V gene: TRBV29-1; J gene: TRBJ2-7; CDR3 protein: CSVLKGSSYEQYF
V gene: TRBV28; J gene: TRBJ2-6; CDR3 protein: CASSLIAGSGANVLTF
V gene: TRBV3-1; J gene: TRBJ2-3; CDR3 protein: CASSQDRGQDTDTQYF
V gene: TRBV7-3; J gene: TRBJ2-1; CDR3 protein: CASSEHEKRGSYNEQFF
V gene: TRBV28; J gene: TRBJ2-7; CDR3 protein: CASSLGGRGTYEQYF
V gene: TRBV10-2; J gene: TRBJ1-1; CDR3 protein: CASSGQVDTEAFF
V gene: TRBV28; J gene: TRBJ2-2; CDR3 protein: CASSSPGNTGELFF
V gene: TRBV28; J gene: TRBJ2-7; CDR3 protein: CASRGQGSTYEQYF
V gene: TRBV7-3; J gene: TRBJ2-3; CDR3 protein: CASSLIFGVRSGDGTDTQYF
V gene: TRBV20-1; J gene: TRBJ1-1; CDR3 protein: CSAREKNTEAFF
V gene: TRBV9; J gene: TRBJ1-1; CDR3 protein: CASSVTAVRNTEAFF